Listed below are T cell receptor beta chains from one sample, sequenced in a study of control samples from healthy donors and cancer patients. Sequenced by immunoSEQ multiplex PCR; TCRdb stores in-frame clones only, minus some. The repertoire includes about 110,000 clones, 70% to 85% of them detected once, and about 5.9% sits in the top ten. Sequenced: blood. The receptor set was obtained from a man aged 18 to 30 in good health. Both conserved end residues are part of each CDR3.

J: TRBJ2-5; V: TRBV21-1; CDR3: CASSKKGRPVATQYF
J: TRBJ2-7; V: TRBV4-1; CDR3: CASSQAGGGGYEQYF
J: TRBJ1-1; V: TRBV5-1; CDR3: CAGKLGTGTNTEAFF
J: TRBJ1-3; V: TRBV3-1/TRBV3-2; CDR3: CASSFGPYSGNTIYF
J: TRBJ2-3; V: TRBV7-6; CDR3: CASSFGGGYKTDTQYF
J: TRBJ2-7; V: TRBV19; CDR3: CASSNLYEQYF
J: TRBJ1-1; V: TRBV9; CDR3: CASSVGGRGTEAFF
J: TRBJ2-4; V: TRBV3-1/TRBV3-2; CDR3: CASSQDQRIKNIQYF
J: TRBJ2-3; V: TRBV19; CDR3: CASSIERGPTDTQYF
J: TRBJ2-5; V: TRBV5-1; CDR3: CASSRNFQETQYF
J: TRBJ2-1; V: TRBV11-2; CDR3: CASSLGLGLRVYNEQFF
J: TRBJ2-7; V: TRBV2; CDR3: CASSEAGRTYEQYF
J: TRBJ1-1; V: TRBV3-1/TRBV3-2; CDR3: CASSQDTDREVYYNEAFF
J: TRBJ1-2; V: TRBV6-2/TRBV6-3; CDR3: CASSYREYYGYTF
J: TRBJ2-3; V: TRBV2; CDR3: CASRKGGLRGTDTQYF
J: TRBJ2-5; V: TRBV6-2/TRBV6-3; CDR3: CASSQLRGGGETQYF
J: TRBJ2-7; V: TRBV25-1; CDR3: CASSEPGQGVSYEQYF
J: TRBJ2-7; V: TRBV5-1; CDR3: CASTLPGNSEQYF
J: TRBJ2-1; V: TRBV7-2; CDR3: CASSLAGHLQSEQFF
J: TRBJ2-7; V: TRBV11-2; CDR3: CASSLHPRSYEQYF
J: TRBJ2-7; V: TRBV7-2; CDR3: CASSRDRASHEQYF
J: TRBJ2-3; V: TRBV11-3; CDR3: CASSYRADTQYF
J: TRBJ2-2; V: TRBV7-9; CDR3: CASSESGGAVLSGLFF
J: TRBJ1-4; V: TRBV11-2; CDR3: CASSLGGKGVEKLFF
J: TRBJ1-1; V: TRBV25-1; CDR3: CASSGPGGQGPNTEAFF
J: TRBJ1-1; V: TRBV24-1; CDR3: CATSDPDTFKNTEAFF
J: TRBJ1-2; V: TRBV6-5; CDR3: CASSRGADGYTF
J: TRBJ2-3; V: TRBV4-1; CDR3: CASSRKFSSADTQYF
J: TRBJ1-1; V: TRBV13; CDR3: CASTKRGQEGEAFF
J: TRBJ2-5; V: TRBV4-1; CDR3: CASSQEGVWGQKTQYF
J: TRBJ2-7; V: TRBV20-1; CDR3: CSARRIYEQYF
J: TRBJ2-1; V: TRBV7-2; CDR3: CASSLERGHNEQFF
J: TRBJ1-2; V: TRBV28; CDR3: CASSEQEGGYTF
J: TRBJ1-2; V: TRBV12-3/TRBV12-4; CDR3: CASTLTFYGYTF
J: TRBJ1-2; V: TRBV11-2; CDR3: CASSLGRTLYGYTF
J: TRBJ1-5; V: TRBV19; CDR3: CASSRDLTNVNF
J: TRBJ1-6; V: TRBV6-5; CDR3: CASSRGRDSPLHF
J: TRBJ1-1; V: TRBV4-3; CDR3: CASSQDRMGNTEAFF
J: TRBJ2-7; V: TRBV4-1; CDR3: CASSQAVGGGYEQYF
J: TRBJ2-5; V: TRBV7-2; CDR3: CASSLAAGMETQYF
J: TRBJ2-7; V: TRBV5-1; CDR3: CASSRLGGGHDLNEQYF
J: TRBJ2-3; V: TRBV6-4; CDR3: CASSHNFPDTQYF
J: TRBJ2-1; V: TRBV11-2; CDR3: CASSPRLAVTYNEQFF
J: TRBJ2-7; V: TRBV4-1; CDR3: CASSQDVAGVGEQYF
J: TRBJ2-3; V: TRBV9; CDR3: CASSVGDGQGHRGTQYF
J: TRBJ2-5; V: TRBV6-5; CDR3: CASTRVGETQYF
J: TRBJ2-2; V: TRBV6-6; CDR3: CASNNGQGIGELFF
J: TRBJ1-2; V: TRBV15; CDR3: CATSTGTDFWEGYTF
J: TRBJ2-7; V: TRBV19; CDR3: CASSIGNQGVNEQYF
J: TRBJ2-2; V: TRBV27; CDR3: CASSLAGGSTGELFF